This TCR beta chain was captured by sequencing in a study of response to subunit inactivated influenza vaccine. Study results and limitations: Each seasonal influenza vaccination recruits few new T cells, the authors suggested.

The CDR3 loop spans 17 amino acids. Germline CDR1 reads SGHTA; CDR2 reads FQGNSA. The V and J ends lost 2 bases and 14 bases, in that order; junction bases with no gene match: 18. TCRdb used MiXCR to reprocess the RT-PCR reads, holding one entry per CDR3 protein. Of 700,000 to 900,000 distinct CDR3 sequences listed, roughly 20% are singletons. This clonotype was picked up a small number of times. Its antigen is still unknown. The receptor was isolated from a man aged 50 or older who received an inactivated influenza vaccine. The chain combines TRBV7-2 with TRBJ2-1; 10 nucleotides agree with TRBD2. This sample comprised PBMCs from blood, obtained approximately 5 days after vaccination. CDR3 in amino acids: CASSLYGSTVLAGVEFF. The CDR3 DNA reads TGTGCCAGCAGCTTATATGGTAGCACGGTGCTAGCGGGAGTGGAGTTCTTC.